These T cell receptor beta chains were read from a single sample in a study of blood T cell repertoires in COVID-19. Sequencing was performed with immunoSEQ multiplex PCR; in TCRdb, only in-frame clones are kept and a portion is missing. Altogether around 160,000 clones are present, 70% to 90% being singletons, with the ten largest covering 8%. Sequencing was carried out using peripheral blood. The receptors stem from a woman aged 55-69 years with COVID-19, enrolled during active disease. The CDR3 runs from the conserved cysteine through the conserved F or W. The order of the fields is D gene, V gene, J gene, clone size, CDR3 DNA, CDR3 protein. D genes are given only for firm matches. Expanded clones get a size class; other rows say once, few or many, or leave the size out.

d_call: -
v_call: TRBV11-2
j_call: TRBJ2-2
clone_size: few
cdr3_nt: TGTGCCAGCAGCCGTAACACCGGGGAGCTGTTTTTT
cdr3_aa: CASSRNTGELFF

d_call: TRBD2
v_call: TRBV2
j_call: TRBJ2-7
clone_size: -
cdr3_nt: TGTGCCAGCAGCGGTCTAGCGGCCTCTTCGAAACAGTACTTC
cdr3_aa: CASSGLAASSKQYF

d_call: -
v_call: TRBV29-1
j_call: TRBJ1-5
clone_size: -
cdr3_nt: TGCAGCGTCCGCTCCGGGATCTACGGTCAGCCCCAGCATTTT
cdr3_aa: CSVRSGIYGQPQHF

d_call: -
v_call: TRBV19
j_call: TRBJ1-5
clone_size: -
cdr3_nt: TGTGCCAGTAACGCATTCCAGGGGAGGGTATATAGCAATCAGCCCCAGCATTTT
cdr3_aa: CASNAFQGRVYSNQPQHF

d_call: -
v_call: TRBV4-1
j_call: TRBJ1-2
clone_size: -
cdr3_nt: TGCGCCAGCAGCCAAGCAACGGGCGGGGAGCCGACCTATGGCTACACCTTC
cdr3_aa: CASSQATGGEPTYGYTF

d_call: TRBD2
v_call: TRBV7-3
j_call: TRBJ2-1
clone_size: -
cdr3_nt: TGTGCCAGCAGCTTACTCGCCGGGACTAGCGGGGGGGCCAATGAGCAGTTCTTC
cdr3_aa: CASSLLAGTSGGANEQFF

d_call: -
v_call: TRBV5-1
j_call: TRBJ2-5
clone_size: -
cdr3_nt: TGCGCCAGCAGCCTGGTGGGTGGGGCGCAAGAGACCCAGTACTTC
cdr3_aa: CASSLVGGAQETQYF

d_call: -
v_call: TRBV19
j_call: TRBJ2-1
clone_size: -
cdr3_nt: TGTGCCAGTAGTAACGAGGGGGTTTTCTACAATGAGCAGTTCTTC
cdr3_aa: CASSNEGVFYNEQFF

d_call: -
v_call: TRBV5-5
j_call: TRBJ2-7
clone_size: -
cdr3_nt: TGTGCCAGCAGCTGGACAGTAGGCGAGCAGTACTTC
cdr3_aa: CASSWTVGEQYF

d_call: TRBD2
v_call: TRBV14
j_call: TRBJ2-1
clone_size: -
cdr3_nt: TGTGCCAGCAGCCAAAGCCTAGCGGGGTGGAATGAGCAGTTCTTC
cdr3_aa: CASSQSLAGWNEQFF